A selection of T cell receptor beta chains follows, all from one sample in a study of blood T cell repertoires in COVID-19. Sequencing used immunoSEQ multiplex PCR; TCRdb keeps in-frame clones, though not all of them. The sample holds over 50,000 clones, around 80% seen once. Sequenced sample: peripheral blood. The receptors come from a human donor with active or convalescent COVID-19. The donor label of this sample is uncertain. The CDR3 runs from the conserved cysteine through the conserved F or W. Fields, in order: J gene, clone size, D gene, V gene, CDR3 DNA, CDR3 protein. A D gene is named only where the DNA matches it firmly. Only part of the rows carry a size: once, few, many, or a class if the clone is expanded.

TRBJ2-7 . TRBD2 TRBV5-1 TGCGCCAGCAGCCCCGGGAGTAGCGGGAACTCCTACGAGCAGTACTTC CASSPGSSGNSYEQYF
TRBJ2-1 . . TRBV5-6 TGTGCCAGCAGCTTGCCGGTCGAGATTCAGCAGTTCTTC CASSLPVEIQQFF
TRBJ2-7 . . TRBV10-2 TGCGCCAGCAGACAGGGTTCCTACGAGCAGTACTTC CASRQGSYEQYF
TRBJ2-3 . TRBD2 TRBV11-3 TGTGCCAGCAGCTCCGCGGGAGATGGCACAGATACGCAGTATTTT CASSSAGDGTDTQYF
TRBJ2-3 . TRBD2 TRBV24-1 TGTGCCACCAGTGATTGGGGGCGGGAGGGCCAATTTAGCACAGATACGCAGTATTTT CATSDWGREGQFSTDTQYF
TRBJ1-6 . . TRBV27 TGTGCCAGCAGTTTAGTCCTTAATTCACCCCTCCACTTT CASSLVLNSPLHF
TRBJ2-3 . . TRBV7-6 TGTGCCAGCAGCGCAGGGAAGGATACGCAGTATTTT CASSAGKDTQYF
TRBJ2-3 . . TRBV11-3 TGTGCCAGCAGTTCCGGGACACGGGTCGGAGGTACGCAGTATTTT CASSSGTRVGGTQYF
TRBJ2-2 . TRBD2 TRBV27 TGTGCCCGGGCGGGAGGGGAAAGGGAGCTGTTTTTT CARAGGERELFF
TRBJ1-1 . . TRBV6-6 TGTGCCAGCAGTTACTCTCAGGGACTAAACACTGAAGCTTTCTTT CASSYSQGLNTEAFF
TRBJ1-1 . . TRBV11-2 TGTGCCAGCAGCACTGACACTGAAGCTTTCTTT CASSTDTEAFF
TRBJ2-5 . TRBD1 TRBV11-2 TGTGCCAGCAGTCGCGACAGGGGCACGGGAGAGACCCAGTACTTC CASSRDRGTGETQYF
TRBJ2-2 . TRBD2 TRBV20-1 TGCAGTGCTAGTAGGGTTGCTAGCGGAGACACCGGGGAGCTGTTTTTT CSASRVASGDTGELFF
TRBJ2-5 . TRBD2 TRBV6-5 TGTGCCAGCAGCAAGCGGGAGGGCCCCCAGACCCAGTACTTC CASSKREGPQTQYF
TRBJ1-1 . . TRBV28 TGTGCCAGCACCCTGGGGGGGCGCGGCACTGAAGCTTTCTTT CASTLGGRGTEAFF
TRBJ2-2 . . TRBV7-8 TGTGCCAGCAGACCGAGCGGGCTTAACACCGGGGAGCTGTTTTTT CASRPSGLNTGELFF
TRBJ1-1 . TRBD1 TRBV5-1 TGCGCCAGCAGCCCCAGGGGGTTGAACACTGAAGCTTTCTTT CASSPRGLNTEAFF
TRBJ2-5 . . TRBV13 TGTGCCAGCAGCTTAGGACAGGACCTAGAGACCCAGTACTTC CASSLGQDLETQYF
TRBJ2-1 . . TRBV12-3/TRBV12-4 TGTGCCAGCACCCCCGGGGTCTATGAGCAGTTCTTC CASTPGVYEQFF
TRBJ1-1 once . TRBV7-9 TGTGCCAGCAGCAATTCAAGGGGCACTGAAGCTTTCTTT CASSNSRGTEAFF
TRBJ2-1 . TRBD2 TRBV5-1 TGCGCCAGCAGCCGCGGGACTAGCGGGAGTGGTGAGCAGTTCTTC CASSRGTSGSGEQFF
TRBJ2-7 . TRBD1 TRBV4-1 TGCGCCAGCAGCCGCAGTCCCGGACAGGGATTAGCAGAGCAGTACTTC CASSRSPGQGLAEQYF
TRBJ2-7 . TRBD1 TRBV6-5 TGTGCCAGCAGGGTCCGACAGGGGAGAGGCGAGCAGTACTTC CASRVRQGRGEQYF
TRBJ2-4 once . TRBV5-8 TGTGCCAGCAGCGATCGACAGGGACTAGCCAAAAACATTCAGTACTTC CASSDRQGLAKNIQYF
TRBJ2-5 . TRBD1 TRBV4-1 TGCGCCAGCAGCCTGGGACAGGGCATTTCCCAAGAGACCCAGTACTTC CASSLGQGISQETQYF
TRBJ2-3 . TRBD2 TRBV20-1 TGCAGTGCCCCCAGCGGGAGTACGCAGTATTTT CSAPSGSTQYF
TRBJ2-3 . . TRBV29-1 TGCAGCGTGCCCCTCCGGGGGAGCACAGATACGCAGTATTTT CSVPLRGSTDTQYF
TRBJ2-7 many . TRBV10-3 TGTGCCATCAGTGAGAGCCTCAGGGAAGCCTACGAGCAGTACTTC CAISESLREAYEQYF
TRBJ2-5 once TRBD2 TRBV20-1 TGCAGTGCTAGTTGGCGGGAGAGGCAAGAGACCCAGTACTTC CSASWRERQETQYF
TRBJ1-4 . . TRBV27 TGTGCCAGCCGAAATACCGGGACAAATGAAAAACTGTTTTTT CASRNTGTNEKLFF
TRBJ1-6 . TRBD1 TRBV29-1 TGCAGCGTGAGCCGGGACAGGGAGAATTCACCCCTCCACTTT CSVSRDRENSPLHF
TRBJ2-5 . TRBD2 TRBV20-1 TGCAGTGCTAGTACGGTGGCGGGAGACAGAGAGACCCAGTACTTC CSASTVAGDRETQYF
TRBJ1-2 . . TRBV21-1 TGTGCCAGCAGCAAAGTGGAGACGGACTATGGCTACACCTTC CASSKVETDYGYTF
TRBJ2-7 . TRBD2 TRBV7-9 TGTGCCAGCAGCTTAATTACAGCGGGAGCCGAGCAGTACTTC CASSLITAGAEQYF
TRBJ1-2 . TRBD1 TRBV30 TGTGCCTGGAGTGTACAGGGACAGGGGGGCTACACCTTC CAWSVQGQGGYTF
TRBJ1-1 . . TRBV5-1 TGCGCCAGCAGCTTTCAGGGTCTAATGAACACTGAAGCTTTCTTT CASSFQGLMNTEAFF
TRBJ2-3 . . TRBV18 TGTGCCAGCTCAATAACTAGATCCACAGATACGCAGTATTTT CASSITRSTDTQYF
TRBJ2-2 few TRBD1 TRBV7-3 TGTGCCAGCAGCGAGCAGGGGGTTGTTGCCGGGGAGCTGTTTTTT CASSEQGVVAGELFF